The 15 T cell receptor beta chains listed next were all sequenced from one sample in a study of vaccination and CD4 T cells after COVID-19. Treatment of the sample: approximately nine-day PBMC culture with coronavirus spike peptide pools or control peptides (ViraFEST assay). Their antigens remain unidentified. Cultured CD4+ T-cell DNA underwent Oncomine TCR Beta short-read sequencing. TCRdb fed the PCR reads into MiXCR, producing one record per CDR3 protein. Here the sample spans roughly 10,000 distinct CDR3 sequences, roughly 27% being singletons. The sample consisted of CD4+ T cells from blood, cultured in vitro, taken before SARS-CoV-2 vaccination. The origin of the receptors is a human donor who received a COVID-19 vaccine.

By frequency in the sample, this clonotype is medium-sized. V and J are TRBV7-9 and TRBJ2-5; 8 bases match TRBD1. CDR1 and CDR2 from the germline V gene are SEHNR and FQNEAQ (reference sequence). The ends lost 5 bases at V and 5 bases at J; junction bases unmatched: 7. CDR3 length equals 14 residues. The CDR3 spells CASSPRTGPETQYF. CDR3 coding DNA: TGTGCCAGCAGCCCTAGGACAGGGCCGGAGACCCAGTACTTC.

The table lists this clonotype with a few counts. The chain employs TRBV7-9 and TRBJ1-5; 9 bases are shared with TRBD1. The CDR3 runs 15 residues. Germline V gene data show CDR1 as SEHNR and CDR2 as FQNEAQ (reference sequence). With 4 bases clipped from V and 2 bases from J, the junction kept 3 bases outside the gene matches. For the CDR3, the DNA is TGTGCCAGCAGCTGGGGACAGGGACGCAATCAGCCCCAGCATTTT. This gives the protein CASSWGQGRNQPQHF.

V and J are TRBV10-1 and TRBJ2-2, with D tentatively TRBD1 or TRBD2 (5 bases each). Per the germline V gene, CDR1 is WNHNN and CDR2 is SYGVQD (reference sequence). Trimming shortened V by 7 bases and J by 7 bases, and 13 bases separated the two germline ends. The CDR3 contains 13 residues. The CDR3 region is CASNRGQGGELFF. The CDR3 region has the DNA TGCGCCAGCAACCGAGGGCAGGGCGGGGAGCTGTTTTTT.

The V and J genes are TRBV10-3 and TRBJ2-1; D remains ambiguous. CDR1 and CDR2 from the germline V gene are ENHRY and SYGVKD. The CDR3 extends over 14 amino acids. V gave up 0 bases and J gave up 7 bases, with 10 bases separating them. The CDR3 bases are TGTGCCATCAGTGAGTCGAACACCCGGAATGAGCAGTTCTTC. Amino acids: CAISESNTRNEQFF.

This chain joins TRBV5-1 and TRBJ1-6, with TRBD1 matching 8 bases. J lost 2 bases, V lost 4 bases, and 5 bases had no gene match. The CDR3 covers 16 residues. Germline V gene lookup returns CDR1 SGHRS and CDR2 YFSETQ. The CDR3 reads CASSPQTGAYNSPLHF. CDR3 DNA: TGCGCCAGCAGCCCCCAGACAGGGGCCTATAATTCACCCCTCCACTTT.

The CDR3 DNA is TGTGCCAGCAGGCCCACAGTGGGGAACACTGAAGCTTTCTTT. It translates to CASRPTVGNTEAFF. This rearrangement joins TRBV12-3 or TRBV12-4 to TRBJ1-1; D unclear. The CDR3 has 14 residues. The V gene lost 6 bases and the J gene lost 1 base, with 12 bases spanning the gap.

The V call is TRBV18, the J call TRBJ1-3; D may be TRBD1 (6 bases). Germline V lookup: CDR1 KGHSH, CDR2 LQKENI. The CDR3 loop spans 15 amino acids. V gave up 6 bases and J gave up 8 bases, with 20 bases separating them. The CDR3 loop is CASSPDSGAQHTIYF. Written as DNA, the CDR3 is TGTGCCAGCTCGCCGGACAGTGGGGCACAGCACACCATATATTTT. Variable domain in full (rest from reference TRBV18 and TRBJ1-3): NAGVMQNPRHLVRRRGQEARLRCSPMKGHSHVYWYRQLPEEGLKFMVYLQKENIIDESGMPKERFSAEFPKEGPSILRIQQVVRGDSAAYFCASSPDSGAQHTIYFGEGSWLTVV.

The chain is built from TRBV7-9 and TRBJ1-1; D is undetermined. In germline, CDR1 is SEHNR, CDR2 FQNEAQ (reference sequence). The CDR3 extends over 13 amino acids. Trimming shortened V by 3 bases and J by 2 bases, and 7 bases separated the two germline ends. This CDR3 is CASSFQVNTEAFF. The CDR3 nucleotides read TGTGCCAGCAGCTTTCAGGTAAACACTGAAGCTTTCTTT.

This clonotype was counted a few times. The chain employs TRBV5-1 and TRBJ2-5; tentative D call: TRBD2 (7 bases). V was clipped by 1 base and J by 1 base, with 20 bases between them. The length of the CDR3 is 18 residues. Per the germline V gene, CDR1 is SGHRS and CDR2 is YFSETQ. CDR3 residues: CASSLRLRAGAIQETQYF. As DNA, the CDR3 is TGCGCCAGCAGCTTGAGGCTGCGGGCGGGGGCGATCCAAGAGACCCAGTACTTC.

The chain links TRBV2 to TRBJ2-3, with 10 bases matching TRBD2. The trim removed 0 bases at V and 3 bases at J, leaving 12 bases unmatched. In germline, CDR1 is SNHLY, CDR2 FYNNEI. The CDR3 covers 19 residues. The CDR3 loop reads CASSEALPGSGGETDTQYF. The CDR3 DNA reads TGTGCCAGCAGTGAAGCGCTTCCGGGCAGCGGGGGGGAAACAGATACGCAGTATTTT.

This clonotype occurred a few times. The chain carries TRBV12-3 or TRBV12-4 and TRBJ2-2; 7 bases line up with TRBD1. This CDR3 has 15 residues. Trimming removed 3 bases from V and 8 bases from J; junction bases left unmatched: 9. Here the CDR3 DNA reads TGTGCCAGCAGTTTGAAACCCCCGGGACAGGGGGAGCTGTTTTTT. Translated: CASSLKPPGQGELFF.

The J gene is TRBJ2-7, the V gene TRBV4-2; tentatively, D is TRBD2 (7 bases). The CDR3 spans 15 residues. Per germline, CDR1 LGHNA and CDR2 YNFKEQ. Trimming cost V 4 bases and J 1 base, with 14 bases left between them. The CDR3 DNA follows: TGTGCCAGCAGCCCCGAAGGGGGGGAGTCCTACGAGCAGTACTTC. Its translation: CASSPEGGESYEQYF.

CDR3 amino acids: CASSEALTGGRSPLHF. CDR3 coding DNA: TGTGCCAGCAGTGAAGCGCTAACAGGGGGACGTTCACCCCTCCACTTT. V gene TRBV2 combines with J gene TRBJ1-6; 8 bases match TRBD1. Germline CDR1 SNHLY, CDR2 FYNNEI. CDR3 length equals 16 residues. The trim removed 0 bases at V and 9 bases at J, leaving 7 bases unmatched.

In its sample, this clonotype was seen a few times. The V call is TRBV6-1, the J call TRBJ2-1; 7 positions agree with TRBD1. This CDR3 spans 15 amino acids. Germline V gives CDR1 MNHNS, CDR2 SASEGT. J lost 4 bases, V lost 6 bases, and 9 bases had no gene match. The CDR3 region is CASSIQGSLYNEQFF. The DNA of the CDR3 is TGTGCCAGCAGCATACAGGGGTCCCTATACAATGAGCAGTTCTTC.

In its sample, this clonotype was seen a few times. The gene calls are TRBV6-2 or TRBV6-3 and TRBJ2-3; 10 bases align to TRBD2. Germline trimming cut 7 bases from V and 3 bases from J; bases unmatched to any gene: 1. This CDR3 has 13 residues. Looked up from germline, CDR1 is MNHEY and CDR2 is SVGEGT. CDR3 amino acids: CASIAGGTDTQYF. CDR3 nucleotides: TGTGCCAGCATAGCGGGGGGTACAGATACGCAGTATTTT.